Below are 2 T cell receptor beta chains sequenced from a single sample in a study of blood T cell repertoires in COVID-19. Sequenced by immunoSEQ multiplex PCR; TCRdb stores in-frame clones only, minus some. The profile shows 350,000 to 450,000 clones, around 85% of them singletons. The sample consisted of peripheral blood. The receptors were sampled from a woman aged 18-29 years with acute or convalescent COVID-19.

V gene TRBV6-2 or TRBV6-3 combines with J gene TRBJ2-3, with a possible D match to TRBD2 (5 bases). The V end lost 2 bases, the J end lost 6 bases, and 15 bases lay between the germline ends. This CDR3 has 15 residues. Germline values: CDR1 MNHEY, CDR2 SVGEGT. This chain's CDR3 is CASSYGGSRADTQYF. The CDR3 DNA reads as TGTGCCAGCAGTTACGGAGGCTCACGAGCGGATACGCAGTATTTT.

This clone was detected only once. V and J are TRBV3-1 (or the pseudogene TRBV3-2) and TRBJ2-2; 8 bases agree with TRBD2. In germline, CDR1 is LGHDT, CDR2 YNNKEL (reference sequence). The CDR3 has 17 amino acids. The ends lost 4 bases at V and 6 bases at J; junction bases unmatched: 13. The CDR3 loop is CASSLLRLNGRAGELFF. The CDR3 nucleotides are TGTGCCAGCAGCCTCCTTCGACTGAACGGGAGGGCCGGGGAGCTGTTTTTT.